What follows are 29 T cell receptor beta chains derived from one specimen sequenced in a study of early T cells in non-severe SARS-CoV-2 infection (dated by TCRdb to about 2021). The method behind the library was 5' RACE. TCRdb shows the sequencer as NextSeq 500. TCRdb reran the public reads through fastp at Q25 and MiXCR, keeping productive beta chains. Each entry is one CDR3 protein sequence, shown with its most common DNA and genes. For this sample there are 100,000 to 130,000 distinct CDR3 sequences; 9.5% to 13% appear just once. Of the sample, around 3% is held by the ten largest clones. Source material: whole blood. All receptors come from an adult who was a healthcare worker with PCR-confirmed SARS-CoV-2 infection or an uninfected control (not recorded which).

This clonotype came up many times. The CDR3 nucleotides are TGTGCCAGCAGGTCGACAGGGGGTAGGGGGGCCAAAAACATTCAGTACTTC. This encodes CASRSTGGRGAKNIQYF. The chain has TRBV12-3 or TRBV12-4 and TRBJ2-4; 9 nucleotides align to TRBD1. The CDR3 contains 17 residues. The V and J ends lost 6 bases and 1 base, in that order; junction bases with no gene match: 10.

The table lists this clonotype with a few counts. The chain carries TRBV2 and TRBJ1-2, with 10 nucleotides matching TRBD1. V lost 8 bases and J lost 4; bases outside the gene matches: 7. The CDR3 runs 14 residues. Germline-derived CDR1 and CDR2 are SNHLY and FYNNEI. CDR3 DNA sequence: TGTGCCAGCCCCCCCGACAGGGGGCTCTATGGCTACACCTTC. This codes for CASPPDRGLYGYTF.

This clonotype was recorded many times. This chain connects TRBV7-9 to TRBJ2-3; 13 bases are a match to TRBD2. The germline gives CDR1 SEHNR, CDR2 FQNEAQ (reference sequence). The V gene end was trimmed by 3 bases and the J gene end by 3 bases; junction bases not matched to a gene: 3. The CDR3 loop spans 16 amino acids. CDR3 region: CASSFRTSGRTDTQYF. DNA for the CDR3: TGTGCCAGCAGCTTTAGGACTAGCGGGAGAACAGATACGCAGTATTTT.

V is TRBV12-3 or TRBV12-4 and J is TRBJ2-5; no firm D call. CDR3 length: 15 amino acids. V lost 5 bases and J 1 base, leaving 14 bases between the germline ends. Written as DNA, the CDR3 is TGTGCCAGCAGTCCGATCTTGGGTGGCCAAGAGACCCAGTACTTC. Its protein product is CASSPILGGQETQYF.

This clonotype was seen repeatedly, ten times or more. The chain combines TRBV12-3 or TRBV12-4 with TRBJ1-1; no reliable D call. The V gene lost 2 bases and the J gene lost 6 bases, with 10 bases spanning the gap. The length of the CDR3 is 13 residues. The CDR3 loop reads CASSLRRIPEAFF. As DNA, the CDR3 is TGTGCCAGCAGTTTACGGAGGATCCCTGAAGCTTTCTTT.

This clonotype was detected ten times or more. J is TRBJ2-1 and V is TRBV29-1, with 7 nucleotides matching TRBD1. The CDR3 length is 12 residues. Germline CDR1 reads SQVTM; CDR2 reads ANQGSEA. The V and J ends lost 6 bases and 8 bases, in that order; junction bases with no gene match: 7. CDR3 in DNA: TGCAGCGTCCTCAGACAGGGCCATGAGCAGTTCTTC. It specifies CSVLRQGHEQFF.

V and J are TRBV5-1 and TRBJ2-1; a weak D match, TRBD2 (6 bases). CDR1 and CDR2 (germline): SGHRS, YFSETQ. The V and J ends lost 5 bases and 2 bases respectively, with 8 bases between them. CDR3 length: 13 amino acids. CDR3 DNA: TGCGCCAGCAGGGAGGGCCCCTACAATGAGCAGTTCTTC. Amino acids: CASREGPYNEQFF.

The rearrangement links TRBV7-9 to TRBJ2-1; D ambiguous. V lost 9 bases and J lost 5, with 14 bases in between. Per the germline V gene, CDR1 is SEHNR and CDR2 is FQNEAQ (reference sequence). This CDR3 contains 13 residues. CDR3 in DNA: TGTGCCAGTAGGGAAGACAAGGACAATGAGCAGTTCTTC. As protein: CASREDKDNEQFF.

This clonotype was observed many times. The J gene is TRBJ2-7, the V gene TRBV7-9, with D possibly matching TRBD1 (5 bases). The V end lost 5 bases, the J end lost 0 bases, and 14 bases lay between the germline ends. Per the germline V gene, CDR1 is SEHNR and CDR2 is FQNEAQ (reference sequence). This CDR3 spans 15 amino acids. The CDR3 bases are TGTGCCAGCAGCACCAAGGGGCCTCGCTCCTACGAGCAGTACTTC. Amino acid sequence: CASSTKGPRSYEQYF. The full variable domain, rest sourced from reference TRBV7-9 and TRBJ2-7, is DTGVSQNPRHKITKRGQNVTFRCDPISEHNRLYWYRQTLGQGPEFLTYFQNEAQLEKSRLLSDRFSAERPKGSFSTLEIQRTEQGDSAMYLCASSTKGPRSYEQYFGPGTRLTVT.

This clonotype was picked up many times. The CDR3 DNA reads TGTGCCAGCAGCCAATACGGGGAAGAAGCTTTCTTT. Its protein product is CASSQYGEEAFF. The V gene is TRBV3-1, the J gene TRBJ1-1; D gene uncertain. V was cut by 2 bases and J by 8 bases, with 9 bases left in between. Per the germline V gene, CDR1 is LGHDT and CDR2 is YNNKEL (reference sequence). The CDR3 length is 12 residues.

There are a few counts of this clonotype. This chain links TRBV5-5 with TRBJ2-7, with D maybe TRBD2 (7 bases). This CDR3 is built from 11 residues. V was shortened by 3 bases and J by 11 bases, with 12 bases between the two germline ends. The V gene's germline CDR1 is SGHKS and CDR2 YYEKEE (reference sequence). In nucleotides, the CDR3 is TGTGCCAGCAGCTCGCAGGGGAGGGAGTACTTC. Translating gives CASSSQGREYF.

At least ten counts were recorded for this clonotype. V is TRBV7-9 and J is TRBJ2-2; D gene uncertain. Germline V gene sequence: CDR1 SEHNR, CDR2 FQNEAQ (reference sequence). This CDR3 is 13 amino acids long. Trimming pared 1 base from V and 7 bases from J, leaving 7 bases between. The CDR3 loop reads CASSLDVNGELFF. CDR3 nucleotide sequence: TGTGCCAGCAGCTTAGATGTGAACGGGGAGCTGTTTTTT.

This clonotype was counted a few times. The DNA is omitted, as the CDR3 cannot be located on it reliably, and the CDR3 follows TCRdb's listing. The chain combines TRBV7-7 with TRBJ1-4. The CDR3 numbers 13 amino acids, ends counted. Germline lookup yields CDR1 SSHAT and CDR2 FNYEAQ (reference sequence). The CDR3 is CASTVITVKNCFF.

This clonotype was observed many times. The rearrangement joins TRBV12-3 or TRBV12-4 to TRBJ1-5, with 7 nucleotides matching TRBD1. With V trimmed by 4 bases and J by 2 bases, 5 bases remained unmatched. This CDR3 has 15 residues. In DNA form, the CDR3 reads TGTGCCAGCAGTTCACAGGGGTCCGGCAATCAGCCCCAGCATTTT. Protein sequence: CASSSQGSGNQPQHF.

This chain connects TRBV6-2 or TRBV6-3 to TRBJ2-1; a weak D match, TRBD2 (5 bases). The CDR3 loop spans 17 amino acids. The ends were cut back, 4 bases at V and 0 bases at J, with 16 bases in the middle. Germline V gene lookup returns CDR1 MNHEY and CDR2 SVGEGT. The CDR3 loop is CASSSTEGRASYNEQFF. CDR3 DNA: TGTGCCAGCAGTTCCACCGAGGGCCGCGCCTCCTACAATGAGCAGTTCTTC.

The chain employs TRBV7-9 and TRBJ2-1; TRBD1 matches at 8 bases. Germline V CDR1 and CDR2: SEHNR, FQNEAQ (reference sequence). Unmatched junction bases numbered 16, after V lost 3 bases and J lost 9 bases. The CDR3 runs 17 residues. This CDR3 is CASSFPAPGQASGEQFF. The DNA for the CDR3 is TGTGCCAGCAGCTTCCCTGCCCCGGGACAGGCTAGTGGTGAGCAGTTCTTC.

This clonotype was picked up many times. The chain joins TRBV10-3 to TRBJ1-6, with TRBD1 matching over 8 bases. J lost 6 bases, V lost 11 bases, and 6 bases had no gene match. CDR1 ENHRY and CDR2 SYGVKD come from the germline V gene. This CDR3 is built from 13 residues. Here the CDR3 reads CAAQGQVNSPLHF. For the CDR3, the DNA is TGTGCCGCTCAGGGACAGGTTAATTCACCCCTCCACTTT.

The sample holds many counts of this clonotype. The V call is TRBV15, the J call TRBJ2-1; the D is unclear. The CDR3 runs 16 residues. V was trimmed by 0 bases and J by 7 bases, leaving 16 bases between them. The germline gives CDR1 LNHNV, CDR2 YYDKDF (reference sequence). CDR3 sequence (DNA): TGTGCCACCAGCAGAGATCGCGCGTACGGCCTTAATGAGCAGTTCTTC. It yields the protein CATSRDRAYGLNEQFF.

This clonotype was seen ten or more times. V gene TRBV20-1 combines with J gene TRBJ2-4; 12 bases line up with TRBD2. The germline CDR1 and CDR2 sequences are DFQATT and SNEGSKA (reference sequence). Germline trimming cut 4 bases from V and 0 bases from J; bases unmatched to any gene: 4. This CDR3 is built from 16 residues. CDR3 residues: CSATPSGGVAKNIQYF. The DNA of the CDR3 is TGCAGTGCTACTCCTAGCGGGGGGGTAGCCAAAAACATTCAGTACTTC.

J is TRBJ2-3 and V is TRBV5-1, with no clear D. Germline CDR1 SGHRS, CDR2 YFSETQ. The CDR3 consists of 16 residues. Trimming removed 0 bases at V and 1 base at J, with 12 bases between. In DNA form, the CDR3 reads TGCGCCAGCAGCTTGGCCTTAACAGAGGGCACAGATACGCAGTATTTT. Its protein is CASSLALTEGTDTQYF.

This clonotype has ten or more counts. The V gene is TRBV7-3, the J gene TRBJ1-1; weak D call: TRBD1 (6 bases). Germline lookup yields CDR1 SGHTA and CDR2 FQGTGA. The V end was cut by 4 bases, the J end by 4 bases, with 10 bases between. The CDR3 sequence is 13 residues long. In DNA, the CDR3 is TGTGCCAGCAGCTCACAGGGTACCACTGAAGCTTTCTTT. This gives the protein CASSSQGTTEAFF.

V is TRBV11-2 and J is TRBJ2-7, with D perhaps assigned TRBD1 or TRBD2 (5 bases each). CDR1 is SGHAT and CDR2 is FQNNGV in the germline V gene. Between the trimmed V and J ends, which lost 6 bases and 7 bases, there was a span of 19 bases. The length of the CDR3 is 14 residues. CDR3 protein: CASSSSGTFWEQYF. In DNA, the CDR3 is TGTGCCAGCAGTTCCTCAGGGACCTTTTGGGAGCAGTACTTC.

Here the CDR3 DNA reads TGCAGTGCTAGTAAATACGGGGGGACCCACAATGAGCAGTTCTTC. Translating gives CSASKYGGTHNEQFF. The chain employs TRBV20-1 and TRBJ2-1; 7 bases agree with TRBD2. Germline-derived CDR1 and CDR2 are DFQATT and SNEGSKA (reference sequence). V trimming: 3 bases; J trimming: 5 bases; junction bases outside the gene matches: 10. The CDR3 contains 15 residues.

V usage is TRBV19 and J usage is TRBJ2-7; no firm D call. The V end was cut by 5 bases, the J end by 1 base, with 9 bases between. Germline V gene data show CDR1 as LNHDA and CDR2 as SQIVND (reference sequence). The CDR3 loop spans 13 amino acids. The CDR3 nucleotides are TGTGCCAGTAGTTGGCAGGTGTCCTACGAGCAGTACTTC. Protein product: CASSWQVSYEQYF.

V is TRBV20-1 and J is TRBJ1-2, with a possible D match to TRBD1 (6 bases). CDR1 and CDR2 (germline): DFQATT, SNEGSKA (reference sequence). Trimming removed 3 bases at V and 2 bases at J, with 13 bases between. There are 14 residues in the CDR3. The CDR3 loop is CSASAGGENYGYTF. The CDR3 DNA reads as TGCAGTGCTAGCGCGGGGGGCGAAAACTATGGCTACACCTTC.

Details on this clonotype: At one of its ends the junction is not consistent with the germline gene, which may arise from a read error. This chain uses TRBV6-6 with TRBJ1-4, with TRBD1 as a possible D gene (5 bases). There are 13 residues in the CDR3. From germline, CDR1 is MNHNY and CDR2 SVGAGI (reference sequence). CDR3 residues: CANSSQGGDKLFF. The CDR3 DNA reads TGTGCCAACAGTTCCCAGGGAGGGGATAAACTGTTTTTT.

This clonotype was observed a handful of times. The J gene is TRBJ1-5, the V gene TRBV20-1; tentatively, D is TRBD1 (5 bases). Germline V gene lookup returns CDR1 DFQATT and CDR2 SNEGSKA (reference sequence). This CDR3 is 14 amino acids long. The V end was cut by 5 bases, the J end by 4 bases, with 15 bases between. The CDR3 is CSASFLGGNQPQHF. As DNA, the CDR3 is TGCAGTGCTTCCTTTCTGGGGGGGAATCAGCCCCAGCATTTT.

The V call is TRBV2, the J call TRBJ2-7; 9 bases align to TRBD2. CDR1 SNHLY and CDR2 FYNNEI come from the germline V gene. CDR3 size: 16 residues. Unmatched junction bases numbered 11, after V lost 6 bases and J lost 2 bases. The CDR3 protein is CASRNPLAGRTYEQYF. CDR3 DNA: TGTGCCAGCAGGAACCCCCTAGCGGGGCGAACCTACGAGCAGTACTTC.

This clonotype has just a few counts. Because the CDR3's place on the DNA is in doubt, the DNA is left out and the CDR3 is given as listed by TCRdb. The chain combines TRBV7-5 with TRBJ1-5. TRBV7-5 is deemed a pseudogene. The CDR3 is made up of 18 amino acids, end residues included. The CDR3 here is CISVPEAHAVLSNQPQHF.